Below, 25 T cell receptor beta chains from the same sample are listed, as sequenced in a study of shared clonotypes between healthy human individuals. Some clones are missing from TCRdb's copy, which holds only in-frame ones; the method was immunoSEQ multiplex PCR. This sample yields around 2.5 million clones, of which 93% are seen a single time; about 0.34% belongs to the top ten. Sequencing was carried out using naive CD4+ T cells from PBMCs. The sample's subset: CD45RA+ positively selected. The receptors derive from a man younger than 35 in good health. Some clones in this sample may be carry-over from other donors' samples.

This rearrangement joins TRBV7-9 to TRBJ2-3; the D is unclear. The CDR3 totals 12 residues. The germline V gene has CDR1 SEHNR and CDR2 FQNEAQ (reference sequence). With 2 bases removed from V and 6 bases from J, the gap between germline ends came to 6 bases. The CDR3 DNA reads as TGTGCCAGCAGCTTACTTGGGGATACGCAGTATTTT. Its translation is CASSLLGDTQYF.

The chain employs TRBV11-2 and TRBJ1-6; D ambiguous. The germline V and J ends were trimmed by 5 bases and 9 bases, with 11 bases remaining between them. Germline V CDR1 and CDR2: SGHAT, FQNNGV. The CDR3 spans 13 residues. CDR3 region: CASSREALSPLHF. In DNA, the CDR3 is TGTGCCAGCAGCCGCGAGGCCCTTTCACCCCTCCACTTT.

Only a few counts were recorded for this clone. The rearrangement uses TRBV28 and TRBJ2-7; possible D gene TRBD1, 5 bases. CDR1 is MDHEN and CDR2 is SYDVKM in the germline V gene. The CDR3 is made up of 16 amino acids. Trimming took off 4 bases at V and 0 bases at J, with 16 bases between the two ends. Here the CDR3 DNA reads TGTGCCAGCAGTTACAAGTGGACATTGACCTCCTACGAGCAGTACTTC. It translates to CASSYKWTLTSYEQYF.

The genes are TRBV11-1 and TRBJ2-7; D tentatively fits TRBD1 or TRBD2 (5 bases each). Germline V gene data show CDR1 as SGHAT and CDR2 as FQDESV (reference sequence). Trimming removed 1 base at V and 10 bases at J, with 14 bases between. The CDR3 is 13 amino acids. The CDR3 DNA follows: TGTGCCAGCAGCTTAGAGGTGGGGACGGCACAGTACTTC. Its translation: CASSLEVGTAQYF.

Remarks on this clone: Other nucleotide sequences from this sample produce the same CDR3. The genes are TRBV5-4 and TRBJ2-1; 10 bases match TRBD2. Germline trimming cut 0 bases from V and 7 bases from J; bases unmatched to any gene: 1. Germline V lookup: CDR1 SGHNT, CDR2 YYREEE (reference sequence). CDR3 size: 14 residues. The CDR3 sequence is CASSLASGSNEQFF. The CDR3 region has the DNA TGTGCCAGCAGCTTGGCTAGCGGGAGTAATGAGCAGTTCTTC.

The chain uses TRBV6-1 and TRBJ2-7; 9 bases line up with TRBD2. Germline values: CDR1 MNHNS, CDR2 SASEGT. The CDR3 length is 17 residues. The V segment lost 2 bases and the J segment 2 bases; nucleotides outside the gene matches: 10. CDR3 sequence: CASSEKGWAGGPYEQYF. CDR3 coding DNA: TGTGCCAGCAGTGAAAAAGGTTGGGCGGGAGGGCCCTACGAGCAGTACTTC.

The rearrangement links TRBV7-9 to TRBJ2-5, with D perhaps TRBD2 (5 bases). V was clipped by 5 bases and J by 5 bases, with 15 bases between them. This CDR3 comprises 14 residues. Germline lookup yields CDR1 SEHNR and CDR2 FQNEAQ (reference sequence). CDR3 protein: CASSSTSAGETQYF. CDR3 DNA sequence: TGTGCCAGCAGCAGCACTAGTGCCGGGGAGACCCAGTACTTC.

The chain couples TRBV10-3 to TRBJ2-7, with D unresolved. Per the germline V gene, CDR1 is ENHRY and CDR2 is SYGVKD. V was shortened by 0 bases and J by 10 bases, with 10 bases between the two germline ends. This CDR3 comprises 12 residues. CDR3 loop: CAISESRSPQYF. The CDR3 bases are TGTGCCATCAGTGAGTCTCGGAGTCCTCAGTACTTC.

Details on this clone: Different DNA sequences within this sample yield the same CDR3. The genes are TRBV4-2 and TRBJ2-1; D uncertain. This CDR3 region has 13 residues. Trimming removed 5 bases from V and 7 bases from J, with 12 bases in between. Germline values: CDR1 LGHNA, CDR2 YNFKEQ. CDR3 amino acids: CASSSSTRNEQFF. The CDR3, as DNA: TGTGCCAGCAGCTCCTCGACGCGGAATGAGCAGTTCTTC.

The chain links TRBV10-3 to TRBJ2-1, with D possibly matching TRBD1 (5 bases). The CDR3 runs to 14 residues. Germline CDR1 and CDR2: ENHRY and SYGVKD. Trimming took 10 bases from V and 1 from J, leaving 14 bases between them. CDR3 protein: CATRQSLSYNEQFF. Here the CDR3 DNA reads TGTGCCACCCGACAGTCCCTATCCTACAATGAGCAGTTCTTC.

The chain carries TRBV5-5 and TRBJ1-4, with D possibly TRBD1 on 6 matching bases. Germline V gene sequence: CDR1 SGHKS, CDR2 YYEKEE (reference sequence). Trimming took 3 bases from V and 8 from J, leaving 11 bases between them. The CDR3 totals 13 residues. The CDR3 DNA follows: TGTGCCAGCAGCTCCCGGGACATAGAAAAACTGTTTTTT. Amino acids: CASSSRDIEKLFF.

The CDR3 region has the DNA TGCGCCAGCATAGAAACCCCTAGCACAGATACGCAGTATTTT. Its protein is CASIETPSTDTQYF. V and J are TRBV5-1 and TRBJ2-3; D is undetermined. There are 14 residues in the CDR3. Deletions cut 6 bases from V and 0 bases from J, with 11 bases between. CDR1 SGHRS and CDR2 YFSETQ come from the germline V gene.

This chain joins TRBV28 and TRBJ1-5; TRBD1 is a possible D gene (6 bases). The CDR3 has 13 amino acids. V was cut by 11 bases and J by 3 bases, with 14 bases left in between. CDR1 is MDHEN and CDR2 is SYDVKM in the germline V gene. The CDR3 bases are TGTGCCTCCGCGAGGGGGGCCAATCAGCCCCAGCATTTT. This gives the protein CASARGANQPQHF.

The V call is TRBV28, the J call TRBJ2-5; the match to TRBD1 covers 10 bases. This CDR3 spans 15 amino acids. V lost 5 bases to trimming and J lost 4 bases; unmatched junction nucleotides: 7. Germline CDR1 and CDR2: MDHEN and SYDVKM. This CDR3 reads CASSKTGGVSETQYF. CDR3 bases: TGTGCCAGCAGTAAGACAGGGGGCGTCTCAGAGACCCAGTACTTC.

This clone has just one count. V usage is TRBV4-1 and J usage is TRBJ2-3, with 11 bases matching TRBD2. The CDR3 is 15 residues long. Germline V gene sequence: CDR1 MGHRA, CDR2 YSYEKL. After removal of 4 bases from V and 8 bases from J, the junction contained 8 bases not matched to a gene. The CDR3 nucleotides read TGCGCCAGCAGCCTACTAGCGGGAGTATTGGGTACGCAGTATTTT. Translation: CASSLLAGVLGTQYF.

The chain combines TRBV11-3 with TRBJ2-2; 8 bases are a match to TRBD2. CDR1 and CDR2 from the germline V gene are SGHNT and YENEEA. The CDR3 runs to 17 residues. V gave up 5 bases and J gave up 5 bases; unmatched junction bases: 13. The CDR3 bases are TGTGCCAGCAGCCCCGCTTGGGCGGGAGGAAATACCGGGGAGCTGTTTTTT. Amino acids: CASSPAWAGGNTGELFF.

The V gene is TRBV28, the J gene TRBJ1-1; TRBD1 matches at 7 bases. The germline CDR1 and CDR2 sequences are MDHEN and SYDVKM. Germline trimming cut 5 bases from V and 2 bases from J; bases unmatched to any gene: 8. This CDR3 is 15 amino acids long. The CDR3: CASSTRDRLNTEAFF. CDR3 DNA: TGTGCCAGCAGTACCCGGGACAGATTAAACACTGAAGCTTTCTTT.

The chain combines TRBV5-4 with TRBJ2-3; 8 bases match TRBD1. V was clipped by 3 bases and J by 6 bases; unmatched bases: 9. This CDR3 contains 15 residues. Germline V gene lookup returns CDR1 SGHNT and CDR2 YYREEE (reference sequence). CDR3 in amino acids: CASSSGQGARDTQYF. CDR3 DNA: TGTGCCAGCAGCTCCGGGCAGGGGGCGCGTGATACGCAGTATTTT.

The chain combines TRBV6-1 with TRBJ1-2; D ambiguous. Germline CDR1 reads MNHNS; CDR2 reads SASEGT. V lost 2 bases, J lost 8 bases, and 15 bases lay in between. This CDR3 has 14 amino acids. In nucleotides, the CDR3 is TGTGCCAGCAGTGAATTGAGAGGGTCAAGCGGCTACACCTTC. This gives the protein CASSELRGSSGYTF.

The V gene is TRBV19, the J gene TRBJ2-7, with 8 bases matching TRBD2. The length of the CDR3 is 16 residues. V lost 7 bases, J lost 5 bases, and 16 bases stayed unmatched. CDR1 and CDR2 (germline): LNHDA, SQIVND (reference sequence). DNA of the CDR3: TGTGCCAGTACCGCACCGGGACGGGAGGGCCGCCACGAGCAGTACTTC. Residues: CASTAPGREGRHEQYF.

The CDR3: CASSFRTGADTEAFF. CDR3 coding DNA: TGTGCCAGCAGTTTTCGGACAGGGGCGGACACTGAAGCTTTCTTT. This chain joins TRBV27 and TRBJ1-1; 9 bases are shared with TRBD1. Per germline, CDR1 MNHEY and CDR2 SMNVEV (reference sequence). The CDR3 covers 15 residues. V was pared by 3 bases and J by 3 bases, with 5 bases of the junction left unmatched.

V is TRBV29-1 and J is TRBJ2-3; perhaps TRBD2 as D (6 bases). The V gene's germline CDR1 is SQVTM and CDR2 ANQGSEA. V was cut by 8 bases and J by 1 base, with 19 bases left in between. The CDR3 is 15 amino acids. For the CDR3, the DNA is TGCAGCATGAAGGACTATCCTGCTGGCACAGATACGCAGTATTTT. It encodes CSMKDYPAGTDTQYF.

This rearrangement joins TRBV28 to TRBJ1-5; D possibly corresponds to TRBD1 (6 bases). Looked up from germline, CDR1 is MDHEN and CDR2 is SYDVKM. V gave up 6 bases and J gave up 1 base, with 16 bases separating them. The CDR3 consists of 16 residues. The CDR3 DNA reads as TGTGCCAGCAGCCGCCCCGGGGGGCAAAGCAATCAGCCCCAGCATTTT. Its translation: CASSRPGGQSNQPQHF.

The genes are TRBV2 and TRBJ2-3; 9 bases are shared with TRBD2. Germline values: CDR1 SNHLY, CDR2 FYNNEI. The CDR3 is made up of 15 amino acids. The V gene end was trimmed by 8 bases and the J gene end by 1 base; junction bases not matched to a gene: 7. The CDR3 DNA follows: TGTGCCAGCGGGGGAGCGGGAGGTGGCACAGATACGCAGTATTTT. Amino acids: CASGGAGGGTDTQYF.

This chain uses TRBV5-1 with TRBJ2-2, with 8 bases lining up with TRBD2. Unmatched junction bases numbered 10, after V lost 4 bases and J lost 5 bases. The CDR3 sequence is 16 residues long. CDR1 is SGHRS, CDR2 YFSETQ, per germline. The CDR3 nucleotides read TGCGCCAGCAGCGAACCAAGCGGGAGAAGGACCGGGGAGCTGTTTTTT. Encoded protein: CASSEPSGRRTGELFF.